A selection of T cell receptor beta chains follows, all from one sample in a study of identical twins. MiXCR was run by TCRdb on the 5' RACE reads, yielding one entry per CDR3 protein. Among 690,000 or so distinct CDR3 sequences listed, over 8.5% were seen once. These data also formed part of another study, on yellow fever vaccine responses in identical twins.

Sequencing was carried out using PBMCs. The receptors were gathered from a woman between 18 and 29 years old in good health. CDR3s include the opening cysteine and the closing phenylalanine or tryptophan. A D gene is named only where the DNA matches it firmly. The size entry is marked missing in some rows and otherwise reads once, few, many or a size class.

NA few TRBJ2-7 TRBV19 TGTGCCAGTAGTGGAAGGGGACATACATCCTACGAGCAGTACTTC CASSGRGHTSYEQYF
NA few TRBJ2-7 TRBV5-1 TGCGCCAGCAAGAACCGGGACGACGTCTCGACGGTACTTTTC CASKNRDDVSTVLF
NA many TRBJ1-2 TRBV4-2 TGTGCCAGCAGCCAAGGCCAGGGGCCTGACTATGGCTACACCTTC CASSQGQGPDYGYTF
NA NA TRBJ2-7 TRBV29-1 TGCAGCGTGGAGACAGGAACTACCCCCCACGAGCAGTACTTC CSVETGTTPHEQYF
NA NA TRBJ2-5 TRBV6-1 TGTGCCAGCAGCGAGCCGGGGGCCCTTCGGGGGGAGACCCAGTACTTC CASSEPGALRGETQYF
TRBD1 many TRBJ2-3 TRBV5-1 TGCGCCAGCAGCCCGGGACAGGGGGCCCGCACAGATACGCAGTATTTT CASSPGQGARTDTQYF
NA many TRBJ2-7 TRBV12-3/TRBV12-4 TGTGCCAGCAGTGCAGGGGTCGAGCAGTACTTC CASSAGVEQYF
NA many TRBJ2-7 TRBV5-1 TGCGCCAGCAGCTCTCTCCAGGACGGAGAGCAGTACTTC CASSSLQDGEQYF
NA many TRBJ1-2 TRBV12-3/TRBV12-4 TGTGCCAGCAGCCTACCCCCCTATGGCTACACCTTC CASSLPPYGYTF
TRBD2 NA TRBJ2-1 TRBV20-1 TGCAGTGCTAGAGATAGCCTCGCGGGAGGGGGCAATGAGCAGTTCTTC CSARDSLAGGGNEQFF
TRBD2 few TRBJ2-7 TRBV20-1 TGCAGTGCTAATAAGGGAGGGACCTACGAGCAGTACTTC CSANKGGTYEQYF
TRBD2 many TRBJ2-4 TRBV29-1 TGCAGCGTTAAAGCGGGAGGAGGCGCCGATAACATTCAGTACTTC CSVKAGGGADNIQYF
NA NA TRBJ2-7 TRBV4-3 TGCGCCAGCAGCCAAGATGGAACAGGGAGCGATTACGAGCAGTACTTC CASSQDGTGSDYEQYF
TRBD2 many TRBJ2-3 TRBV3-1 TGTGCCAGCAGCGTTAGCGGGCTTCGGGGTACGCAGTATTTT CASSVSGLRGTQYF
TRBD1 NA TRBJ1-2 TRBV14 TGTGCCAGCAGCCAAGGTGGGGACAGGAACTATGGCTACACCTTC CASSQGGDRNYGYTF
TRBD1 NA TRBJ1-1 TRBV12-3/TRBV12-4 TGTGCCAGCAGTCCTGCTCGACAGGGCACTGAAGCTTTCTTT CASSPARQGTEAFF
NA NA TRBJ2-7 TRBV3-1 TGTGCCAGCAGCCACCTTAGTCGGGGGTCTGAGCAGTACTTC CASSHLSRGSEQYF
NA NA TRBJ2-5 TRBV7-8 TGTGCCAGCAGCCGCCTAGAGGGGGACTCAGAGACCCAGTACTTC CASSRLEGDSETQYF
TRBD2 many TRBJ2-1 TRBV12-3/TRBV12-4 TGTGCCAGCAGGGCCGGGACTAGCGTCAGCAATGAGCAGTTCTTC CASRAGTSVSNEQFF
TRBD1 NA TRBJ2-3 TRBV29-1 TGCAGCGTTGAAGATCTGGGACAGATACCAGATACGCAGTATTTT CSVEDLGQIPDTQYF
TRBD1 NA TRBJ2-7 TRBV18 TGTGCCAGCTCAGACACAGGGGCGGTCATGGGCGAGCAGTACTTC CASSDTGAVMGEQYF
TRBD2 many TRBJ2-3 TRBV11-1 TGTGCCAGCAGCTCACGACTAGCGGAGATAGATACGCAGTATTTT CASSSRLAEIDTQYF
TRBD1 few TRBJ2-7 TRBV5-1 TGCGCCAGCAGCTACCGGGACAGGGCCCCCTCCTACGAGCTGTACTTC CASSYRDRAPSYELYF
TRBD1 NA TRBJ1-5 TRBV7-9 TGTGCCAGCGGGACAGGGGATACCAATCAGCCCCAGCATTTT CASGTGDTNQPQHF
TRBD2 NA TRBJ2-3 TRBV7-2 TGTGCCAGCAGAGGACTAGCGGCCACAGATGCGCAGTATTTT CASRGLAATDAQYF
NA NA TRBJ2-3 TRBV7-6 TGTGCCAGCAGCTTATCCTGGATCTCCAACACAGATACGCAGTATTTT CASSLSWISNTDTQYF
NA few TRBJ2-2 TRBV15 TGTGCCACCAGCAGAGATCGGTTGGACACCGGGGAGCTGTTTTTT CATSRDRLDTGELFF
NA few TRBJ2-3 TRBV5-1 TGCGCCAGCAGCTTGGCCCCGGGATTTACAGATACGCAGTATTTT CASSLAPGFTDTQYF
NA many TRBJ2-7 TRBV4-1 TGCGCCAGCAGCCAAGATTCATTCTCCAGCTCCTACGAGCAGTACTTC CASSQDSFSSSYEQYF
NA many TRBJ2-2 TRBV5-1 TGCGCCAGCAGCTTCGACGATAGGACAGTGGCGAACACCGGGGAGCTGTTTTTT CASSFDDRTVANTGELFF
NA NA TRBJ2-5 TRBV20-1 TGCAGTGCTAGAGACCTGAGAGTTGAAGAGACCCAGTACTTC CSARDLRVEETQYF
NA NA TRBJ2-1 TRBV5-8 TGTGCCAGCAGAAGATGGGTGGGGGGCCCCCCCTACAATGAGCAGTTCTTC CASRRWVGGPPYNEQFF
NA NA TRBJ2-2 TRBV9 TGTGCCAGCAGCGGCGTTCGGACCGGGGAGCTGTTTTTT CASSGVRTGELFF
NA many TRBJ2-5 TRBV5-1 TGCGCCAGCAGCGGAGTTCTCGAGACCCAGTACTTC CASSGVLETQYF
NA few TRBJ2-7 TRBV7-2 TGTGCCAGCAGCTTAGACCCCGGGAGCTACGAGCAGTACTTC CASSLDPGSYEQYF
NA few TRBJ2-3 TRBV29-1 TGCAGCGTTTCGGGGAGTAGCACAGATACGCAGTATTTT CSVSGSSTDTQYF
TRBD2 few TRBJ2-7 TRBV28 TGTGCCAGCAGTCCCCTGGCGGGGGGAATCATTTACGAGCAGTACTTC CASSPLAGGIIYEQYF
NA NA TRBJ1-5 TRBV3-1 TGTGCCAGCAGCCAAGGGGATCAGGGGATGGGCAATCAGCCCCAGCATTTT CASSQGDQGMGNQPQHF
TRBD2 few TRBJ2-6 TRBV28 TGTGCCAGCAGTTCGTTACTCGCGGGGGGCTCTGGGGCCAACGTCCTGACTTTC CASSSLLAGGSGANVLTF
TRBD2 many TRBJ2-1 TRBV29-1 TGCAGCGTTGTAGCGGGAGGGGACAATGAGCAGTTCTTC CSVVAGGDNEQFF
NA many TRBJ2-2 TRBV5-1 TGCGCCAGCAGCTTGAACCAGGGAGGCGGCACCGGGGAGCTGTTTTTT CASSLNQGGGTGELFF
NA few TRBJ2-2 TRBV7-8 TGTGCCAGCAGCCTTTCTAGCGCTGATACCGGGGAGCTGTTTTTT CASSLSSADTGELFF
NA many TRBJ2-7 TRBV4-2 TGTGCCAGCAGCCAAGATCCAGCTTCAGCCTACGAGCAGTACTTC CASSQDPASAYEQYF
NA few TRBJ1-1 TRBV14 TGTGCCAGCAGCCCTTTGTCGCCCGGAGCTTTCTTT CASSPLSPGAFF
TRBD2 NA TRBJ2-1 TRBV20-1 TGCAGTGCTAGAGATGCCCTAGCGGGATACAATGAGCAGTTCTTC CSARDALAGYNEQFF
NA few TRBJ2-7 TRBV9 TGTGCCAGCAGCGTAGAAAGGGCTTCCTACGAGCAGTACTTC CASSVERASYEQYF
TRBD2 few TRBJ2-5 TRBV24-1 TGTGCCACCAGTGATTTCGGGACTAGCGGCGAAGAGACCCAGTACTTC CATSDFGTSGEETQYF
NA NA TRBJ2-3 TRBV11-2 TGTGCCAGCAGCTTAGTATCCCGGGTGGTCACAGATACGCAGTATTTT CASSLVSRVVTDTQYF
NA once TRBJ2-3 TRBV10-3 TGTGCCACCTCCAGGCCGGGAGATACGCAGTATTTT CATSRPGDTQYF
NA few TRBJ1-6 TRBV5-1 TGCGCCAGCAGCTTGGTTTTGAAGGATAATTCACCCCTCCACTTT CASSLVLKDNSPLHF
NA many TRBJ2-7 TRBV7-8 TGTGCCAGCAGCCCTAGTAGCGGCCAATTATACGAGCAGTACTTC CASSPSSGQLYEQYF
NA few TRBJ1-2 TRBV20-1 TGCAGTGCTAGAGATCCTGGTGGACAGCCCATATATGGCTACACCTTC CSARDPGGQPIYGYTF
TRBD1 many TRBJ2-2 TRBV4-2 TGTGCCAGCAGCCAAACACCGGGACAGGATAACGGGGAGCTGTTTTTT CASSQTPGQDNGELFF
NA few TRBJ2-3 TRBV4-3 TGCGCCAGCAGCCAACAGAGAGGCGATACGCAGTATTTT CASSQQRGDTQYF
NA many TRBJ2-7 TRBV15 TGTGCCACCAGCAGGGAATTATTAGCGGATGAGCAGTACTTC CATSRELLADEQYF
NA few TRBJ2-1 TRBV29-1 TGCAGCGTTGAGTTCCCTTTTAATGGATACAATGAGCAGTTCTTC CSVEFPFNGYNEQFF
NA NA TRBJ2-7 TRBV28 TGTGCCAGCAGTTTAGTAGGGGGGCTCCTGGAGCAGTACTTC CASSLVGGLLEQYF
NA NA TRBJ2-1 TRBV20-1 TGCAGTGCACCGGGACAGGGCGATAGCGGGAAGTACAATGAGCAGTTCTTC CSAPGQGDSGKYNEQFF
NA NA TRBJ2-7 TRBV6-5 TGTGCCAGCAGTTACGCGGTAGCGGTGACCTACGAGCAGTACTTC CASSYAVAVTYEQYF